This T cell receptor beta chain was identified during a study of blood T cell repertoires in COVID-19. For the study at large: T cells, B-cell-depleted T cells, or PBMCs provided the cDNA or gDNA that served as material.

J gave up 3 bases and V 2 bases, and 7 bases lay outside the gene matches. The CDR3 is 16 amino acids. CDR1 MDHEN and CDR2 SYDVKM come from the germline V gene. Method: immunoSEQ multiplex PCR; TCRdb's copy keeps in-frame clones and lacks some. This table has 350,000 to 550,000 clones, about 85% appearing once. J is TRBJ1-5 and V is TRBV28, with 7 positions matching TRBD1. The sequenced material came from PBMCs or T cells enriched from blood (not recorded which). The sequence came from a woman younger than 30 with acute COVID-19. CDR3 sequence: CASSLGWTGANQPQHF. CDR3 nucleotides: TGTGCCAGCAGTTTAGGTTGGACAGGAGCCAATCAGCCCCAGCATTTT.